The entry below gives a single T cell receptor (beta chain) sequence along with its context. Its antigen remains undetermined. No quality values exist for individual bases; no much larger clone is one base distant. Library preparation employed RT-PCR. The sequencer listed for this sample is Illumina HiSeq 2500. The public reads were reprocessed in TCRdb via fastp at Q25 and MiXCR, keeping in-frame beta chains. Under each unique CDR3 protein, matching rows form one entry showing the most common genes and DNA. The sample table lists 500,000 to 550,000 distinct CDR3 sequences, roughly 25% of them with a count of one. 2.5% to 3% of the sample is in the top ten clones. The germline V gene supplies CDR1 SNHLY and CDR2 FYNNEI. Trimmed from V: 8 bases; trimmed from J: 3 bases; junction bases lacking a gene match: 9. The CDR3 numbers 14 residues from cysteine through phenylalanine. CDR3 DNA only is kept here, 42 bases in frame from base 1.

This sample is part of a study of response to subunit inactivated influenza vaccine (dated by TCRdb to 2016 to 2019). Regarding the complete study: To follow how T cells responded to a trivalent subunit inactivated influenza vaccine, the researchers relied on deep quantitative profiling of the T cell receptor repertoire.

What the research found in general, with its limitations: The authors suggested that each seasonal influenza vaccination may recruit only a limited number of new T cells.

The same sample was also studied in work on T cells expressing NK-cell markers. As noted in the second study: The TCR beta cDNA libraries were made using 5'RACE template switching, a step that added both a universal primer site and unique molecular identifiers. TCR beta-chain repertoires were profiled in sorted CD3+CD56+NKG2C+, CD3+CD56+NKG2C- and CD3+CD56-NKG2C+ T-cell subsets from about 8 donors. Among the eight sequenced donors, seven were HCMV-seropositive and one was HCMV-seronegative. To restrict sorting to alphabetaTCR-expressing T cells, an anti-gammadeltaTCR antibody was added in several experiments. In over five donors, the dominant CD3+CD56+NKG2C+ clonotypes were among the top 10 CD8+ clonotypes and accounted for about 1.0-7.5% of CD8+ T cells. Those dominant clonotypes were again the most abundant among CD3+CD56-NKG2C+ cells in a few donors, at about 25-60.1%. Whether the expanded NKG2C-expressing T cell clones were specific for HCMV antigens remained unclear. Randomly selected healthy volunteers, three men and five women, were used as the eight sequenced donors. HCMV-specific IgG was detected in serum with a commercial ELISA kit to determine HCMV serostatus. Ficoll density gradient centrifugation was used to isolate peripheral blood mononuclear cells from blood. Using Miltenyi isolation kits, CD4+ and CD8+ T cells were isolated from PBMC through magnetic immunoseparation. Priming for cDNA synthesis came from the TCR beta constant segment, and two successive PCR amplification steps followed. Libraries were sequenced as 2 x 150 bp reads on Illumina HiSeq 2000/2500, MiSeq or NextSeq. MIGEC handled demultiplexing of the reads and grouping by UMI, while MiTCR was used to assemble and quantify clonotypes. To exclude erroneous sequences, only TCR cDNA sequences supported by at least two reads were retained. The tcR package was used for downstream repertoire analysis, and clonotypes were matched between fractions using CDR3 nucleotide sequence together with V segment. VDJmatch was used to annotate antigen specificity against VDJdb, with one amino acid substitution in CDR3 permitted.

The origin of this receptor is a man aged 45-65 years who received an inactivated influenza vaccine. Donor details come from another sample of the same person, matched by shared clones. The V and J genes are TRBV2 and TRBJ2-7, with TRBD1 identical over 8 junction bases. Here the sequenced sample was CD4+ T cells sorted from PBMCs, taken approximately 13 days after vaccination. The nucleotide sequence is TGTGCCAGCGGCTCAGACAGGGGTGGCTACGAGCAGTACTTC. This yields the protein CASGSDRGGYEQYF.